A single sample is the source of the 23 T cell receptor beta chains below, sequenced in a study of blood T cell repertoires in COVID-19. Clones were read by immunoSEQ multiplex PCR, and TCRdb kept only the in-frame ones, dropping some. The table has about 58,000 clones, 85% to 90% seen once. The source material was peripheral blood. These receptors were taken from a man in his forties with active COVID-19.

V is TRBV4-1 and J is TRBJ2-7, with TRBD2 identical over 9 bases. The length of the CDR3 is 15 residues. Trimming removed 0 bases from V and 7 bases from J; junction bases left unmatched: 7. Per the germline V gene, CDR1 is MGHRA and CDR2 is YSYEKL. CDR3 loop: CASSQDVAGAGEQYF. The CDR3 DNA follows: TGCGCCAGCAGCCAAGATGTAGCGGGAGCGGGGGAGCAGTACTTC.

J is TRBJ1-6 and V is TRBV30; a weak D match, TRBD1 (5 bases). V was pared by 4 bases and J by 7 bases, with 8 bases between. This CDR3 is 12 amino acids long. CDR1 is GTSNPN, CDR2 SVGIG, per germline (reference sequence). In DNA, the CDR3 is TGTGCCTGGACAGGGTCCAATTCACCCCTCCACTTT. This codes for CAWTGSNSPLHF.

The gene calls are TRBV2 and TRBJ2-5; 8 bases map to TRBD1. There are 15 residues in the CDR3. With V trimmed by 2 bases and J by 4 bases, 6 bases remained unmatched. Per germline, CDR1 SNHLY and CDR2 FYNNEI. CDR3 sequence reads: CASSETDRGGETQYF. The CDR3 coding sequence is TGTGCCAGCAGTGAAACAGACAGGGGAGGAGAGACCCAGTACTTC. The full variable domain, rest sourced from reference TRBV2 and TRBJ2-5, is EPEVTQTPSHQVTQMGQEVILRCVPISNHLYFYWYRQILGQKVEFLVSFYNNEISEKSEIFDDQFSVERPDGSNFTLKIRSTKLEDSAMYFCASSETDRGGETQYFGPGTRLLVL.

The chain employs TRBV3-1 (or the pseudogene TRBV3-2) and TRBJ2-5, with 8 bases identical to TRBD1. CDR1 and CDR2 (germline): LGHDT, YNNKEL (reference sequence). This CDR3 is built from 15 residues. The trim removed 2 bases at V and 5 bases at J, leaving 7 bases unmatched. Here the CDR3 DNA reads TGTGCCAGCAGCCAACGCAGGGGGCTAGCCGAGACCCAGTACTTC. Its translation is CASSQRRGLAETQYF.

Regarding this clone: Compared with germline, one end of the junction differs, possibly owing to a read error. The chain joins TRBV7-3 to TRBJ2-2; 7 nucleotides agree with TRBD2. Germline lookup yields CDR1 SGHTA and CDR2 FQGTGA. CDR3 length: 18 amino acids. CDR3 sequence reads: CASSPKSFKRESRRGAVF. The CDR3 bases are TGTGCCAGCAGCCCTAAATCATTTAAGCGGGAAAGTCGGCGGGGAGCTGTTTTT. The full variable domain, with the rest looked up from reference TRBV7-3 and TRBJ2-2, is GAGVSQTPSNKVTEKGKYVELRCDPISGHTALYWYRQSLGQGPEFLIYFQGTGAADDSGLPNDRFFAVRPEGSVSTLKIQRTERGDSAVYLCASSPKSFKRESRRGAVFGEGSRLTVL.

This chain uses TRBV5-1 with TRBJ1-5; D may be TRBD1 (6 bases). CDR3 length: 14 amino acids. V lost 4 bases and J 5 bases, leaving 13 bases between the germline ends. CDR1 SGHRS and CDR2 YFSETQ come from the germline V gene. The CDR3 reads CASSEGGGDQPQHF. The CDR3 DNA reads TGCGCCAGCAGCGAGGGAGGGGGAGATCAGCCCCAGCATTTT.

The V and J genes are TRBV3-1 (or the pseudogene TRBV3-2) and TRBJ2-7; TRBD1 might be the D (6 bases). CDR3 length equals 14 residues. V dropped 4 bases and J dropped 2 bases, with 12 bases sitting between them. CDR1 and CDR2 from the germline V gene are LGHDT and YNNKEL (reference sequence). The CDR3 spells CASSRLRGTYEQYF. The CDR3 DNA follows: TGTGCCAGCAGCCGACTCAGGGGAACCTACGAGCAGTACTTC.

The CDR3 is CASSRTGQETQYF. In DNA form, the CDR3 reads TGTGCCAGCAGCCGGACAGGGCAAGAGACCCAGTACTTC. V is TRBV7-9 and J is TRBJ2-5; 8 nucleotides line up with TRBD1. The CDR3 runs to 13 residues. With V trimmed by 5 bases and J by 2 bases, 1 base remained unmatched. From germline, CDR1 is SEHNR and CDR2 FQNEAQ (reference sequence).

This chain uses TRBV10-3 with TRBJ1-5; 8 nucleotides align to TRBD1. V shed 2 bases and J 8 bases; nucleotides not matched to a gene: 8. Germline CDR1 reads ENHRY; CDR2 reads SYGVKD. This CDR3 region has 15 residues. In nucleotides, the CDR3 is TGTGCCATCAGTGAGACAGGGGGGGATCGTGAGCCCCAGCATTTT. Translated: CAISETGGDREPQHF.

This clone has a single count. The V gene is TRBV7-2, the J gene TRBJ2-1; tentatively, D is TRBD2 (5 bases). Germline V gene data show CDR1 as SGHTA and CDR2 as FQGNSA. The CDR3 sequence is 18 residues long. Trimming cost V 5 bases and J 0 bases, with 20 bases left between them. The CDR3 loop reads CASSTVGGGALSYNEQFF. In DNA, the CDR3 is TGTGCCAGCAGCACAGTGGGCGGAGGAGCGCTCTCCTACAATGAGCAGTTCTTC.

This CDR3 reads CASSSPAGLFETQYF. The CDR3 nucleotides read TGTGCCAGCAGTTCTCCGGCGGGGTTGTTTGAGACCCAGTACTTC. The V and J genes are TRBV27 and TRBJ2-5, with a tentative D call TRBD2 (6 bases). Germline assignment: CDR1 MNHEY and CDR2 SMNVEV (reference sequence). Between the trimmed V and J ends, which lost 4 bases and 5 bases, there was a span of 17 bases. The CDR3 has 15 amino acids.

In the case of this clone: The same CDR3 arises from other DNA sequences in this sample as well. The chain couples TRBV18 to TRBJ1-2; 7 nucleotides line up with TRBD1. From germline, CDR1 is KGHSH and CDR2 LQKENI. V shed 2 bases, J shed 3 bases, and the junction held 0 bases outside the gene matches. The CDR3 sequence is 13 residues long. CDR3 loop: CASSPDRDYGYTF. CDR3 coding DNA: TGTGCCAGCTCACCAGACAGGGACTATGGCTACACCTTC.

This clone appeared once. This chain joins TRBV2 and TRBJ1-4; D perhaps matches TRBD1 (5 bases). Germline assignment: CDR1 SNHLY and CDR2 FYNNEI. V gave up 6 bases and J gave up 0 bases, with 11 bases separating them. CDR3 length: 15 amino acids. The CDR3 nucleotides read TGTGCCAGCAGACTGGACACTTCAACTAATGAAAAACTGTTTTTT. Translated, it gives CASRLDTSTNEKLFF.

The chain combines TRBV6-5 with TRBJ2-7, with D maybe TRBD1 (6 bases). Germline V CDR1 and CDR2: MNHEY, SVGAGI. Trimming removed 6 bases from V and 2 bases from J, with 14 bases in between. CDR3 length equals 14 residues. CDR3 in amino acids: CASRPQGQTYEQYF. DNA for the CDR3: TGTGCCAGCAGACCACAGGGACAAACCTACGAGCAGTACTTC.

The gene calls are TRBV3-1 (or the pseudogene TRBV3-2) and TRBJ1-2; 7 bases align to TRBD1. Per the germline V gene, CDR1 is LGHDT and CDR2 is YNNKEL (reference sequence). The junction had 4 bases not matched to a gene; V was cut back by 1 base and J by 5 bases. The CDR3 has 14 amino acids. The CDR3 nucleotides read TGTGCCAGCAGCCAAGTAGGGGGCGCGTATGGCTACACCTTC. It is translated as CASSQVGGAYGYTF.

J is TRBJ2-1 and V is TRBV6-5; TRBD2 matches at 7 bases. V shed 5 bases and J 6 bases; nucleotides not matched to a gene: 7. The germline V gene encodes CDR1 MNHEY and CDR2 SVGAGI. The CDR3 is made up of 14 amino acids. The CDR3: CASSPGLSLNEQFF. In nucleotides, the CDR3 is TGTGCCAGCAGTCCGGGACTAAGCCTCAATGAGCAGTTCTTC.

This clone was counted a single time. The rearrangement links TRBV18 to TRBJ2-2, with D possibly TRBD1 on 6 matching bases. Deletions cut 2 bases from V and 1 base from J, with 8 bases between. The germline gives CDR1 KGHSH, CDR2 LQKENI. This CDR3 spans 15 amino acids. In DNA form, the CDR3 reads TGTGCCAGCTCACCAATGACAGGGAACACCGGGGAGCTGTTTTTT. It yields the protein CASSPMTGNTGELFF.

This clone has a single count. The chain carries TRBV28 and TRBJ2-7; 9 nucleotides match TRBD2. Germline values: CDR1 MDHEN, CDR2 SYDVKM. V lost 7 bases, J lost 3 bases, and 4 bases stayed unmatched. The CDR3 spans 13 residues. The CDR3 reads CASTLAGHYEQYF. The CDR3 DNA sequence: TGTGCCAGCACGCTAGCGGGACACTACGAGCAGTACTTC.

V usage is TRBV5-4 and J usage is TRBJ2-2; tentatively, D is TRBD2 (6 bases). CDR1 and CDR2 from the germline V gene are SGHNT and YYREEE (reference sequence). Trimming took 5 bases from V and 6 from J, leaving 17 bases between them. This CDR3 region has 15 residues. CDR3 DNA sequence: TGTGCCAGCAGTGGAGGGGTTGCAAAGGCCGGGGAGCTGTTTTTT. Its translation is CASSGGVAKAGELFF.

The count of this clone is one. The chain carries TRBV15 and TRBJ1-2, with no clear D. The germline CDR1 and CDR2 sequences are LNHNV and YYDKDF (reference sequence). The CDR3 contains 15 residues. V was shortened by 1 base and J by 4 bases, with 13 bases between the two germline ends. Written as DNA, the CDR3 is TGTGCCACCAGCAGAGTTTCAGGAGGCTTCTATGGCTACACCTTC. This codes for CATSRVSGGFYGYTF.

The chain recombines TRBV15 with TRBJ1-3; D is undetermined. Trimming took 5 bases from V and 0 from J, leaving 11 bases between them. The germline gives CDR1 LNHNV, CDR2 YYDKDF (reference sequence). The CDR3 length is 15 residues. The DNA for the CDR3 is TGTGCCACCAGCTTAGGACTGAGCTCTGGAAACACCATATATTTT. It codes for CATSLGLSSGNTIYF.

The V and J genes are TRBV7-3 and TRBJ2-2, with unresolved D. In germline, CDR1 is SGHTA, CDR2 FQGTGA. The V gene lost 5 bases and the J gene lost 6 bases, with 10 bases spanning the gap. This CDR3 has 13 residues. The CDR3 DNA is TGTGCCAGCAGCGCTGACAACTCCGGGGAGCTGTTTTTT. This translates into CASSADNSGELFF.

The count of this clone is one. V is TRBV5-6 and J is TRBJ2-5, with TRBD1 matching 7 bases. CDR3 size: 13 residues. Germline CDR1 reads SGHDT; CDR2 reads YYEEEE. V was pared by 4 bases and J by 4 bases, with 4 bases of the junction left unmatched. In DNA form, the CDR3 reads TGTGCCAGCAGCAACGACAGGGTAGAGACCCAGTACTTC. Translated: CASSNDRVETQYF.